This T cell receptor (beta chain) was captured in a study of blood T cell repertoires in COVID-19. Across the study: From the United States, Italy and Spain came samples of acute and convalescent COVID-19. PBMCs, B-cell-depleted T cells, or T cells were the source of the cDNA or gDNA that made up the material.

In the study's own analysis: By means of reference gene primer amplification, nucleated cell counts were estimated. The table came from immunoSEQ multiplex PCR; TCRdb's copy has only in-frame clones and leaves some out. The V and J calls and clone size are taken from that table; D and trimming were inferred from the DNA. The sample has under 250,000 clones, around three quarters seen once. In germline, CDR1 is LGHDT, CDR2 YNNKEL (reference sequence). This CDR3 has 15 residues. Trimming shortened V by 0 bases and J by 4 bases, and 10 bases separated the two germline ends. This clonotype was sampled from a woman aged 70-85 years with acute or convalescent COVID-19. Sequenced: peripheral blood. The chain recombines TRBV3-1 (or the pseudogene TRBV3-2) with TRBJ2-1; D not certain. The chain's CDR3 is CASSQESGRYNEQFF. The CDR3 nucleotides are TGTGCCAGCAGCCAAGAAAGTGGGCGTTACAATGAGCAGTTCTTC.